The present entry profiles one T cell receptor beta chain with its context. Its antigen is as yet unknown. The sample originates from a study of T cell responses to AZD1222 COVID-19 vaccine. Sequencing was performed with immunoSEQ multiplex PCR; in TCRdb, only in-frame clones are kept and a portion is missing. The table has about 120,000 clones, roughly 91% seen once. Overall study results and limits: Clonal diversity may have been underestimated, and the donors were mostly white British, with more females than males. It was only a handful of AZD1222 recipients who were seropositive at baseline. Spike-specific TCR breadth rose after two AZD1222 doses, and depth rose as well. Distributed over spike, vaccine-associated CD4 TCRs predominated at 160-218 and 743-854.

CDR3 size: 15 residues. The germline V and J ends were trimmed by 4 bases and 4 bases, with 17 bases remaining between them. CDR1 is SGHRS and CDR2 is YFSETQ in the germline V gene. The chain carries TRBV5-1 and TRBJ1-1; D is possibly TRBD1 (6 bases). The material was peripheral blood, obtained 28 days after the second AZD1222 dose. This receptor was taken from an adult who received the AZD1222 COVID-19 vaccine. This CDR3 is CASSPGHWGSTEAFF. The CDR3 DNA reads TGCGCCAGCAGCCCGGGACACTGGGGGAGCACTGAAGCTTTCTTT.